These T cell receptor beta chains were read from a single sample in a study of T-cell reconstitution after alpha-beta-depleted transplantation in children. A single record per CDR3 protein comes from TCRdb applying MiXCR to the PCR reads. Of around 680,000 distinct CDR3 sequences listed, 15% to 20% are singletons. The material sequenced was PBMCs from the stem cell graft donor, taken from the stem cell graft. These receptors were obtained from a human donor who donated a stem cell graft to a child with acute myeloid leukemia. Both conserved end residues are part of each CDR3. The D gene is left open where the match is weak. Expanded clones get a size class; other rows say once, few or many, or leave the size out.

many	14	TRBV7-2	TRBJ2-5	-	TGTGCCAGCAGCTTCCAGGCAGGCCAAGAGACCCAGTACTTC	CASSFQAGQETQYF
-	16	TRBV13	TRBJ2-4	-	TGTGCCAGCAGCTTAGGCCTTGGGGGCGTCAAAAACATTCAGTACTTC	CASSLGLGGVKNIQYF
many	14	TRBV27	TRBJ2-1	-	TGTGCCAGCTCTTTCGAGCCCCTTTCGACTGAGCAGTTCTTC	CASSFEPLSTEQFF
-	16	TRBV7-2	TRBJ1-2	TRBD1	TGTGCCAGCAGCTTAGGATCGGGGACAGGGTCGTATGGCTACACCTTC	CASSLGSGTGSYGYTF
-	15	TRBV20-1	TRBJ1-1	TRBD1	TGCAGTGCTAGGGGGCGGACAGGGCTAACGACTGAAGCTTTCTTT	CSARGRTGLTTEAFF
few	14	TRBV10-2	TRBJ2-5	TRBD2	TGCGCCAGCAGCGACGGGGGGTTAGGAGAGACCCAGTACTTC	CASSDGGLGETQYF
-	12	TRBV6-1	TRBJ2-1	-	TGTGCCAGCAGGAAGGGGAGAACGGGGCAGTTCTTC	CASRKGRTGQFF
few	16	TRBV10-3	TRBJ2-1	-	TGTGCCATCAGGCCGACGGTACATGGTCTCTACAATGAGCAGTTCTTC	CAIRPTVHGLYNEQFF
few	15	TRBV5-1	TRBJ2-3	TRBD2	TGCGCCAGCAGCTTGGCGGCGGGGGATACAGATACGCAGTATTTT	CASSLAAGDTDTQYF
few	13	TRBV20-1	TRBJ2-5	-	TGCAGTGCTAGTAAGCCTAGCCAAGAGACCCAGTACTTC	CSASKPSQETQYF
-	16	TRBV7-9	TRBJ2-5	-	TGTGCCAGCAGCCTTATTGGGCCCAGAGGTACGGAGACCCAGTACTTC	CASSLIGPRGTETQYF
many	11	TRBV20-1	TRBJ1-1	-	TGCAGTGCTAGAGGACAGTCTGAAGCTTTCTTT	CSARGQSEAFF
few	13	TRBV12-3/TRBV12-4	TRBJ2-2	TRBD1	TGTGCCAGCCAAACAGGGGGCACCGGGGAGCTGTTTTTT	CASQTGGTGELFF
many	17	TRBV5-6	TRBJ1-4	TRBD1	TGTGCCAGCAGCTTGGACTGGGGACAGGGACGCGGTGAAAAACTGTTTTTT	CASSLDWGQGRGEKLFF
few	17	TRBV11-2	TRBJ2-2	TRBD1	TGTGCCAGCAGCTTACCCCGGGACAGGGTAGGCACCGGGGAGCTGTTTTTT	CASSLPRDRVGTGELFF
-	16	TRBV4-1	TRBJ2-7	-	TGCGCCAGCAGCCAAGAGGGTACAAGGGGATCCTACGAGCAGTACTTC	CASSQEGTRGSYEQYF
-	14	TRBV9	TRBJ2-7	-	TGTGCCAGCAGCGGGGGCGGGACCGCCTACGAGCAGTACTTC	CASSGGGTAYEQYF
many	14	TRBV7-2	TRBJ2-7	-	TGTGCCAGCAGCTTAGATAGCCATGTCTACGAGCAGTACTTC	CASSLDSHVYEQYF
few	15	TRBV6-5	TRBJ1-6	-	TGTGCCAGCAGTTACGGCGGCAGATCAAATTCACCCCTCCACTTT	CASSYGGRSNSPLHF
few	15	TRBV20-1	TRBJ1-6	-	TGCAGTGCTCCGGGGCCCCAGATGGGTAATTCACCCCTCCACTTT	CSAPGPQMGNSPLHF
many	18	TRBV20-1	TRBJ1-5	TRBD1	TGCAGTGCGATAACCGGGACAGGGGTTCTTAGGAGCAATCAGCCCCAGCATTTT	CSAITGTGVLRSNQPQHF
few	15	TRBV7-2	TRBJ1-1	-	TGTGCCAGCAGCAAAAGGGGGGGAGGGAACACTGAAGCTTTCTTT	CASSKRGGGNTEAFF
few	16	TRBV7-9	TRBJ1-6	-	TGTGCCAGCAGCTTAAAAGCTTCGGCAGCGCCTGTAACCCTCCACTTT	CASSLKASAAPVTLHF
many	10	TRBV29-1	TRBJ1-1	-	TGCAGCGTTGTAAGGGCCCGGGCTTTCTTT	CSVVRARAFF
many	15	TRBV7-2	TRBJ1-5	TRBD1	TGTGCCAGCAGCTTAGAAGACAGGGAGAATCAGCCCCAGCATTTT	CASSLEDRENQPQHF
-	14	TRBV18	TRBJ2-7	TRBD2	TGTGCCAGCTCACCTACTAGCGGGGCAGGCGAGCAGTACTTC	CASSPTSGAGEQYF
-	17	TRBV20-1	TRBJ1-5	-	TGCAGTGCCCGAACAGGGATCGGGGGGCAGAGTAATCAGCCCCAGCATTTT	CSARTGIGGQSNQPQHF
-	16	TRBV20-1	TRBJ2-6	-	TGCAGTGCTAGAGTTCTGGGGCAGGAGGGGGCCAACGTCCTGACTTTC	CSARVLGQEGANVLTF
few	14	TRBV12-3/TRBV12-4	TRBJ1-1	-	TGTGCCAGCAGCCCGGGGTACCGGGGCACTGAAGCTTTCTTT	CASSPGYRGTEAFF
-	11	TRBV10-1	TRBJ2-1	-	TGCGCCAGCAGTGGAGGTGGGCCTCAGTTCTTC	CASSGGGPQFF
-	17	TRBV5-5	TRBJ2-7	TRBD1	TGTGCCAGCAGCTTACGGGCGGGACAGGGGATTTCCTACGAGCAGTACTTC	CASSLRAGQGISYEQYF
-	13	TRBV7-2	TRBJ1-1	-	TGTGCCAGCAGCTTCATATCAGGGCCTGAAGCTTTCTTT	CASSFISGPEAFF
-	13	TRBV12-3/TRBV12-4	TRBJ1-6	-	TGTGCCAGCAGTTACTTCCCTGGCAGCGCCCTCCACTTT	CASSYFPGSALHF
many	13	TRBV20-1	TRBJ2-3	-	TGCAGTGCTAGAACGCAGGAAACAGATACGCAGTATTTT	CSARTQETDTQYF
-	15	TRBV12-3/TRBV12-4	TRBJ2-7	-	TGTGCCAGCAGTTTTTTGGGGGCACGATCCTACGAGCAGTACTTC	CASSFLGARSYEQYF
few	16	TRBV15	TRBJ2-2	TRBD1	TGTGCCACCAGCAGAGCGGGACAGTCGAACACCGGGGAGCTGTTTTTT	CATSRAGQSNTGELFF
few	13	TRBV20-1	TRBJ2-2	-	TGCAGTGCTAGAGCACCGACCACCGGGGAGCTGTTTTTT	CSARAPTTGELFF
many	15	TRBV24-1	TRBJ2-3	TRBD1	TGTGCCACCAGTCCAACAGGGGGCTATGGAGATACGCAGTATTTT	CATSPTGGYGDTQYF
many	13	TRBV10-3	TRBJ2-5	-	TGTGCCATCAGTGGGGGATATCAAGAGACCCAGTACTTC	CAISGGYQETQYF
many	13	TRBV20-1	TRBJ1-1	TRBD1	TGCAGTGCTCTGGGACAGAAAGACACTGAAGCTTTCTTT	CSALGQKDTEAFF
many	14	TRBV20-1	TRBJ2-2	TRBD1	TGCAGTGCTCACCGGACAGGGCACACCGGGGAGCTGTTTTTT	CSAHRTGHTGELFF
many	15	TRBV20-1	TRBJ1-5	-	TGCAGTGCTAGACCGGGGAGTTATAGCAATCAGCCCCAGCATTTT	CSARPGSYSNQPQHF
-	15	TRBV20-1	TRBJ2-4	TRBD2	TGCAGTGCTAGGGGGGGGGGAAAGGCCAAAAACATTCAGTACTTC	CSARGGGKAKNIQYF
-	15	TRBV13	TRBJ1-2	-	TGTGCCAGCAGCCCACTCTCCTCAGGTCTGGAGGGCTACACCTTC	CASSPLSSGLEGYTF
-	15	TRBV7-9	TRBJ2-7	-	TGTGCCAGCAGCCCAGACATTTCCTACTCCTACGAGCAGTACTTC	CASSPDISYSYEQYF
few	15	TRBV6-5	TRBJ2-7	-	TGTGCCAGCAGTTCCCCAGGAGGGGAAAGGGACGAGCAGTACTTC	CASSSPGGERDEQYF
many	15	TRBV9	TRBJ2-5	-	TGTGCCAGCAGCGTGCAGGACAGTCTTTTGGAGACCCAGTACTTC	CASSVQDSLLETQYF
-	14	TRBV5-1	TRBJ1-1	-	TGCGCCAGCAGTGGTACACCAGGGGACACTGAAGCTTTCTTT	CASSGTPGDTEAFF
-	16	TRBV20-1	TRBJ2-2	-	TGCAGTGCTGCCACCACCGATCTAGGGGTCACCGGGGAGCTGTTTTTT	CSAATTDLGVTGELFF
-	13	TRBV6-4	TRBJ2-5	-	TGTGCCAGCAGTATGGGGCAGTACGGGACCCAGTACTTC	CASSMGQYGTQYF